The source of this TCR beta chain is a study of T cell repertoires in cytomegalovirus infection. Study details: Matching HLA type, along with CMV infection, was indicated by public TCR beta signatures. General study points: The ex vivo response was dominated by HLA-C-restricted CMV-specific TCR beta clonotypes. Cumulative public TCR beta family frequency identified carriers of CMV plus the relevant HLA.

This clonotype was observed at least ten times. Its matching antigen is unknown. Each CDR3 protein gets one entry after TCRdb re-called the reads with MiXCR. The sample holds roughly 80,000 distinct CDR3 sequences, roughly a quarter seen once. The CDR3 sequence is 13 residues long. V dropped 6 bases and J dropped 8; count of bases not matched to a gene: 7. V usage is TRBV12-3 or TRBV12-4 and J usage is TRBJ1-1; 9 bases are shared with TRBD1. This specimen was CD8+ T cells from cultured PBMCs, taken from culture after CMV antigen stimulation. This receptor was identified in a human donor in good health (CMV status not recorded). Some clones in this sample may be carry-over from other donors' samples. This CDR3 is CASSTTGGEEAFF. DNA for the CDR3: TGTGCCAGCAGCACTACAGGGGGCGAGGAAGCTTTCTTT.